The rows below give T cell receptor beta chains drawn from one sample of a study of blood T cells in healthy people across ages. TCRdb reprocessed the 5' RACE reads via MiXCR and lists one record per CDR3 protein. Of some 900,000 distinct CDR3 sequences listed, under 35% are singletons. Sequencing input: blood. The receptor source for this set is a woman aged 80 or over in good health. Each CDR3 is given with its conserved first and last residue. A D gene is named only where the DNA matches it firmly. Clone size is given for some rows only: seen once, a few or many times, or a class if the clone is expanded.

clone_size: few
v_call: TRBV7-9
j_call: TRBJ2-7
cdr3_length: 14
d_call: TRBD2
cdr3_nt: TGTGCCAGCAGCTTACGCGGGAGGGACTACGAGCAGTACTTC
cdr3_aa: CASSLRGRDYEQYF

clone_size: -
v_call: TRBV28
j_call: TRBJ2-7
cdr3_length: 13
d_call: -
cdr3_nt: TGTGCCAGCAGTTTAGCAGGGTTCTACGAGCAGTACTTC
cdr3_aa: CASSLAGFYEQYF

clone_size: -
v_call: TRBV28
j_call: TRBJ2-5
cdr3_length: 13
d_call: -
cdr3_nt: TGTGCCAGCAGAGGATCTAGCGCACAGACCCAGTACTTC
cdr3_aa: CASRGSSAQTQYF

clone_size: -
v_call: TRBV12-3/TRBV12-4
j_call: TRBJ2-2
cdr3_length: 16
d_call: -
cdr3_nt: TGTGCCAGCAGTGTCGAAGGGGGGGGGAACACCGGGGAGCTGTTTTTT
cdr3_aa: CASSVEGGGNTGELFF

clone_size: many
v_call: TRBV27
j_call: TRBJ1-2
cdr3_length: 13
d_call: TRBD1
cdr3_nt: TGTGCCAGCAGACAGCAGGGGGTCTATGGCTACACCTTC
cdr3_aa: CASRQQGVYGYTF

clone_size: many
v_call: TRBV7-8
j_call: TRBJ1-5
cdr3_length: 12
d_call: -
cdr3_nt: TGTGCCAGCTCAGGACGGAATCAGCCCCAGCATTTT
cdr3_aa: CASSGRNQPQHF

clone_size: many
v_call: TRBV20-1
j_call: TRBJ2-5
cdr3_length: 13
d_call: -
cdr3_nt: TGCAGTGCTTTCGGGGGCTTCGAAGAGACCCAGTACTTC
cdr3_aa: CSAFGGFEETQYF

clone_size: -
v_call: TRBV10-1
j_call: TRBJ2-5
cdr3_length: 15
d_call: -
cdr3_nt: TGCGCCAGCAGTGAAATCTGGGGCTCCGCAGAGACCCAGTACTTC
cdr3_aa: CASSEIWGSAETQYF

clone_size: many
v_call: TRBV4-1
j_call: TRBJ2-5
cdr3_length: 15
d_call: -
cdr3_nt: TGCGCCAGCAGCCAAGGGATAGTTACTAAAGAGACCCAGTACTTC
cdr3_aa: CASSQGIVTKETQYF

clone_size: many
v_call: TRBV28
j_call: TRBJ2-3
cdr3_length: 16
d_call: TRBD1
cdr3_nt: TGTGCCAGCAGGCTACCCGGGACAGGGGGCTTAGATACGCAGTATTTT
cdr3_aa: CASRLPGTGGLDTQYF

clone_size: few
v_call: TRBV11-3
j_call: TRBJ2-5
cdr3_length: 16
d_call: TRBD1
cdr3_nt: TGTGCCAGCAGCCCCACCTCGACAGGGGGCTTAAAGACCCAGTACTTC
cdr3_aa: CASSPTSTGGLKTQYF

clone_size: many
v_call: TRBV7-9
j_call: TRBJ2-4
cdr3_length: 15
d_call: -
cdr3_nt: TGTGCCAGCAGCTTAGTGGGGGAAGACAAAAACATTCAGTACTTC
cdr3_aa: CASSLVGEDKNIQYF

clone_size: -
v_call: TRBV6-5
j_call: TRBJ1-6
cdr3_length: 19
d_call: -
cdr3_nt: TGTGCCAGCAGTTACTCGAACAGGCTGCTGAGCTCCTATAATTCACCCCTCCACTTT
cdr3_aa: CASSYSNRLLSSYNSPLHF

clone_size: -
v_call: TRBV20-1
j_call: TRBJ2-7
cdr3_length: 15
d_call: TRBD2
cdr3_nt: TGCAGTGCTAGAGTCTCGACTAGCGGGTACAACGAGCAGTACTTC
cdr3_aa: CSARVSTSGYNEQYF

clone_size: many
v_call: TRBV27
j_call: TRBJ1-2
cdr3_length: 13
d_call: -
cdr3_nt: TGTGCCAGCAGTTCCACCACAGGGTTAGGCTACACCTTC
cdr3_aa: CASSSTTGLGYTF

clone_size: many
v_call: TRBV12-3/TRBV12-4
j_call: TRBJ1-1
cdr3_length: 12
d_call: -
cdr3_nt: TGTGCCAGCGGCAGGGGATATACTGAAGCTTTCTTT
cdr3_aa: CASGRGYTEAFF

clone_size: many
v_call: TRBV6-1
j_call: TRBJ2-5
cdr3_length: 14
d_call: -
cdr3_nt: TGTGCCAGCAGGCAAAGGGGGGCTAGGGAGACCCAGTACTTC
cdr3_aa: CASRQRGARETQYF

clone_size: -
v_call: TRBV9
j_call: TRBJ2-3
cdr3_length: 14
d_call: -
cdr3_nt: TGTGCCAGCAGCGCCCGGCCCCTCACAGATACGCAGTATTTT
cdr3_aa: CASSARPLTDTQYF

clone_size: -
v_call: TRBV3-1
j_call: TRBJ2-5
cdr3_length: 14
d_call: -
cdr3_nt: TGTGCCAGCAGCGAAAATTGGGGGAGAGAGACCCAGTACTTC
cdr3_aa: CASSENWGRETQYF

clone_size: many
v_call: TRBV12-3/TRBV12-4
j_call: TRBJ1-5
cdr3_length: 14
d_call: -
cdr3_nt: TGTGCCAGCAGTTTATTGGGCAGGAATCAGCCCCAGCATTTT
cdr3_aa: CASSLLGRNQPQHF

clone_size: few
v_call: TRBV27
j_call: TRBJ2-1
cdr3_length: 14
d_call: -
cdr3_nt: TGTGCCAGCAAACCTCTCAGCTCCTACAATGAGCAGTTCTTC
cdr3_aa: CASKPLSSYNEQFF